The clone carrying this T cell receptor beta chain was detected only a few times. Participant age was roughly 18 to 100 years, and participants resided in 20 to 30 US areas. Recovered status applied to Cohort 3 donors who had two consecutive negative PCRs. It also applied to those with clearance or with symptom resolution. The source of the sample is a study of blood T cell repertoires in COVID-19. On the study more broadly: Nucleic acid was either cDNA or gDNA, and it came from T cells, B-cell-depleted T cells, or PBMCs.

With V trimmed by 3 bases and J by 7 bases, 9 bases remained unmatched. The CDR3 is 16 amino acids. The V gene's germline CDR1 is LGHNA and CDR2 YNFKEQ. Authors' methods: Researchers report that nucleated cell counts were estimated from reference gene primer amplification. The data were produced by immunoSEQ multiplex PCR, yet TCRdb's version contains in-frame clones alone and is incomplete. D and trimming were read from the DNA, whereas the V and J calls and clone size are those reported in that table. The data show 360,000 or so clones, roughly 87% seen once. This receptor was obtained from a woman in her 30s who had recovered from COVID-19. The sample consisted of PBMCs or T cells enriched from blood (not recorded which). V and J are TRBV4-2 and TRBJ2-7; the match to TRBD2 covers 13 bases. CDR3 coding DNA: TGTGCCAGCAGCCAGGCTAACCCGGGACTAGCGGGAGAGCAGTACTTC. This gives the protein CASSQANPGLAGEQYF.